This T cell receptor beta chain was recovered during a study of a mutant IDH1 vaccine in newly diagnosed glioma. Study overall: The earlier regimen, radiotherapy, temozolomide, or both, was most often both.

Between the trimmed V and J ends, which lost 3 bases and 8 bases, there was a span of 13 bases. The CDR3 consists of 13 residues. In germline, CDR1 is MNHEY, CDR2 SMNVEV (reference sequence). As concerns this clone: Its antigen is currently unknown.

Sequenced by immunoSEQ multiplex PCR; TCRdb stores in-frame clones only, minus some. This sample has 56,000 or so clones, with about 80% found just once. The time point was: week 47, end of study. The study gave 300 ug of mutant IDH1 20-mer peptide per vaccine dose, with topical imiquimod. Study-wide results and caveats: With respect to changes in top peripheral T cell clonotypes, pseudoprogression seemed unrelated.

V and J are TRBV27 and TRBJ1-2; maybe TRBD1 (6 bases). Sequencing was performed on PBMCs, taken from a glioma patient whose treatment included an IDH1 peptide vaccine. This receptor was obtained from a man in his fifties or sixties with glioma. The CDR3 here is CASSFGTSFGYTF. The CDR3 DNA reads TGTGCCAGCAGTTTTGGGACATCCTTCGGCTACACCTTC.